This TCR beta chain was obtained from a study of blood T cell repertoires in COVID-19. Across the study: COVID-19 samples collected from the United States, Italy and Spain covered acute and convalescent phases. The analysed material was cDNA or gDNA that came from T cells, B-cell-depleted T cells, or PBMCs.

From germline, CDR1 is MNHEY and CDR2 SVGEGT. Between the trimmed V and J ends, which lost 5 bases and 5 bases, there was a span of 12 bases. The length of the CDR3 is 13 residues. Source study methods: Amplified reference gene primers provided the basis for estimating nucleated cell counts. Sequenced by immunoSEQ multiplex PCR; TCRdb stores in-frame clones only, minus some. The V and J calls and clone size were taken over from that table, and D and trimming were inferred from the DNA. Seen here are 90,000 to 120,000 clones, 88% observed once, and the top ten hold under 7.5%. The V gene is TRBV6-2 or TRBV6-3, the J gene TRBJ1-2, with D tentatively TRBD1 (6 bases). This clonotype originated in a woman in her sixties or seventies with acute or convalescent COVID-19. Sequenced sample: peripheral blood. The CDR3, as DNA: TGTGCCAGCAGTAAACAGGGAAGTTATGGCTACACCTTC. This translates into CASSKQGSYGYTF.